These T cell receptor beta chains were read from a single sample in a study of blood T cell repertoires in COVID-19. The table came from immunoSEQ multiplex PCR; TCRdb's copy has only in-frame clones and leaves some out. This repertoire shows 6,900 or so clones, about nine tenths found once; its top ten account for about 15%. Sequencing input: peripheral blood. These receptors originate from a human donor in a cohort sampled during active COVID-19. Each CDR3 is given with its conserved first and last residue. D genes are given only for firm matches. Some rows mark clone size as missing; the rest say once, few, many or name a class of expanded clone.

cdr3_nt: TGTGCCATCGGAACAGGGCGCATATATTTT
cdr3_aa: CAIGTGRIYF
j_call: TRBJ1-3
d_call: -
clone_size: -
v_call: TRBV10-3
cdr3_length: 10

cdr3_nt: TGTGCCAGCAGTCAAAATGACAGGGGGTCTTACAATGAGCAGTTCTTC
cdr3_aa: CASSQNDRGSYNEQFF
j_call: TRBJ2-1
d_call: TRBD1
clone_size: -
v_call: TRBV6-2/TRBV6-3
cdr3_length: 16

cdr3_nt: TGTGCCAGCAGCCCCCAGGGGGGTACTGAAGCTTTCTTT
cdr3_aa: CASSPQGGTEAFF
j_call: TRBJ1-1
d_call: TRBD1
clone_size: -
v_call: TRBV7-6
cdr3_length: 13

cdr3_nt: TGTGCCAGCAGTGAGGCGGGAATACCCTACGAGCAGTACTTC
cdr3_aa: CASSEAGIPYEQYF
j_call: TRBJ2-7
d_call: -
clone_size: large
v_call: TRBV2
cdr3_length: 14

cdr3_nt: TGTGCCAGCAGTACCACAGCAAACGAGCAGTACTTC
cdr3_aa: CASSTTANEQYF
j_call: TRBJ2-7
d_call: -
clone_size: -
v_call: TRBV28
cdr3_length: 12

cdr3_nt: TGCGCCAGCAGCTTGGAAGCGGGGGCTGAGAATGAGCAGTTCTTC
cdr3_aa: CASSLEAGAENEQFF
j_call: TRBJ2-1
d_call: TRBD2
clone_size: -
v_call: TRBV5-1
cdr3_length: 15

cdr3_nt: TGCAGTGCTAGACAGTACAATGAGCAGTTCTTC
cdr3_aa: CSARQYNEQFF
j_call: TRBJ2-1
d_call: -
clone_size: once
v_call: TRBV20-1
cdr3_length: 11

cdr3_nt: TGTGCCAGCAGCCCGACCGGGGGGCTAGCGGCGACTGGGACCCAGTACTTC
cdr3_aa: CASSPTGGLAATGTQYF
j_call: TRBJ2-5
d_call: -
clone_size: -
v_call: TRBV11-2
cdr3_length: 17

cdr3_nt: TGTGCCAGTAGTATGGGCAGGGTGAGTGGCTACACCTTC
cdr3_aa: CASSMGRVSGYTF
j_call: TRBJ1-2
d_call: -
clone_size: once
v_call: TRBV19
cdr3_length: 13

cdr3_nt: TGTGCCAGCAGTTATCAGCGGGCACAAGAGACCCAGTACTTC
cdr3_aa: CASSYQRAQETQYF
j_call: TRBJ2-5
d_call: -
clone_size: -
v_call: TRBV6-2/TRBV6-3
cdr3_length: 14

cdr3_nt: TGTGCCAGCAGCTTAGTCCAGACTGAGCAGTACTTC
cdr3_aa: CASSLVQTEQYF
j_call: TRBJ2-7
d_call: -
clone_size: -
v_call: TRBV7-9
cdr3_length: 12

cdr3_nt: TGTGCCATCAGTGACCCGGACAGGGGCACAACGAACTCCTACGAGCAGTACTTC
cdr3_aa: CAISDPDRGTTNSYEQYF
j_call: TRBJ2-7
d_call: TRBD1
clone_size: -
v_call: TRBV10-3
cdr3_length: 18

cdr3_nt: TGTGCCAGCAGCTCTATCCGCAGGGTCGGGGAGACCCAGTACTTC
cdr3_aa: CASSSIRRVGETQYF
j_call: TRBJ2-5
d_call: -
clone_size: -
v_call: TRBV7-9
cdr3_length: 15

cdr3_nt: TGTGCCAGCAGCCTCCCAGGACAGCACTCCTACGAGCAGTACTTC
cdr3_aa: CASSLPGQHSYEQYF
j_call: TRBJ2-7
d_call: -
clone_size: -
v_call: TRBV7-2
cdr3_length: 15

cdr3_nt: TGTGCCAGCAGTAACAGCGGGGGGCGGTACAATGAGCAGTTCTTC
cdr3_aa: CASSNSGGRYNEQFF
j_call: TRBJ2-1
d_call: TRBD2
clone_size: -
v_call: TRBV2
cdr3_length: 15

cdr3_nt: TGTGCCAGCAGTGAATGGAGAAGCAGGGGCAATCAGCCCCAGCATTTT
cdr3_aa: CASSEWRSRGNQPQHF
j_call: TRBJ1-5
d_call: -
clone_size: -
v_call: TRBV2
cdr3_length: 16

cdr3_nt: TGCGCCAGCAGTGCTCCCCAACGGGGAGGTATGGGGGGCTACGAGCAGTACTTC
cdr3_aa: CASSAPQRGGMGGYEQYF
j_call: TRBJ2-7
d_call: -
clone_size: -
v_call: TRBV5-1
cdr3_length: 18

cdr3_nt: TGTGCCACCAGTCCCACCCCAGGGGGTTCACCCCTCCACTTT
cdr3_aa: CATSPTPGGSPLHF
j_call: TRBJ1-6
d_call: TRBD1
clone_size: -
v_call: TRBV15
cdr3_length: 14

cdr3_nt: TGTGCCAGCAGCCTAGGGACAGGGCAAGTGGTTGGAAACACCATATATTTT
cdr3_aa: CASSLGTGQVVGNTIYF
j_call: TRBJ1-3
d_call: TRBD1
clone_size: -
v_call: TRBV3-1/TRBV3-2
cdr3_length: 17

cdr3_nt: TGTGCCAGCAGCTCCACAGGGGTCGGGAATCAGCCCCAGCATTTT
cdr3_aa: CASSSTGVGNQPQHF
j_call: TRBJ1-5
d_call: TRBD1
clone_size: few
v_call: TRBV7-9
cdr3_length: 15

cdr3_nt: TGTGCCGGACAGGGGGCAGGTTCACCCCTCCACTTT
cdr3_aa: CAGQGAGSPLHF
j_call: TRBJ1-6
d_call: TRBD1
clone_size: few
v_call: TRBV2
cdr3_length: 12

cdr3_nt: TGTGCCAGCAGCCGTGAGCTATATGGCTACACCTTC
cdr3_aa: CASSRELYGYTF
j_call: TRBJ1-2
d_call: -
clone_size: -
v_call: TRBV3-1/TRBV3-2
cdr3_length: 12

cdr3_nt: TGTGCCAGTAGTGCCCGGGACAGGGGCAACAATGAGCAGTTCTTC
cdr3_aa: CASSARDRGNNEQFF
j_call: TRBJ2-1
d_call: TRBD1
clone_size: -
v_call: TRBV19
cdr3_length: 15

cdr3_nt: TGCGCCAGCAGCCCCCTAGCGGGGGAGGCAGATACGCAGTATTTT
cdr3_aa: CASSPLAGEADTQYF
j_call: TRBJ2-3
d_call: TRBD2
clone_size: -
v_call: TRBV5-1
cdr3_length: 15

cdr3_nt: TGCAGCGTTGCGGGGAGCACTGAAGCTTTCTTT
cdr3_aa: CSVAGSTEAFF
j_call: TRBJ1-1
d_call: -
clone_size: -
v_call: TRBV29-1
cdr3_length: 11

cdr3_nt: TGTGCCAGCAGCCGACAGGAGGCTATGAACACTGAAGCTTTCTTT
cdr3_aa: CASSRQEAMNTEAFF
j_call: TRBJ1-1
d_call: -
clone_size: -
v_call: TRBV28
cdr3_length: 15

cdr3_nt: TGTGCCAGTAGTGCCAGACAGGGAGAGAACACTGAAGCTTTCTTT
cdr3_aa: CASSARQGENTEAFF
j_call: TRBJ1-1
d_call: TRBD1
clone_size: once
v_call: TRBV19
cdr3_length: 15

cdr3_nt: TGTGCCAGCAGCTTTGGGTTTCAGGCTAGCGGGAGGGCCGGTGAGCAGTTCTTC
cdr3_aa: CASSFGFQASGRAGEQFF
j_call: TRBJ2-1
d_call: TRBD2
clone_size: -
v_call: TRBV5-8
cdr3_length: 18

cdr3_nt: TGTGCCAGCAGTAACTCGGGGGCAGAGACCCAGTACTTC
cdr3_aa: CASSNSGAETQYF
j_call: TRBJ2-5
d_call: -
clone_size: -
v_call: TRBV6-5
cdr3_length: 13

cdr3_nt: TGTGCCAGCAGCCCAGCAGCGGAAGTCCATGAGCAGTTCTTC
cdr3_aa: CASSPAAEVHEQFF
j_call: TRBJ2-1
d_call: -
clone_size: once
v_call: TRBV9
cdr3_length: 14

cdr3_nt: TGTGCCTGGACACCCCTTTTAGCGGGAGGAAACCTAAAAAGCACAGATACGCAGTATTTT
cdr3_aa: CAWTPLLAGGNLKSTDTQYF
j_call: TRBJ2-3
d_call: TRBD2
clone_size: -
v_call: TRBV30
cdr3_length: 20

cdr3_nt: TGTGCCAGCACCCGCGGTGTCCTAGCGGAGATAAACACCGGGGAGCTGTTTTTT
cdr3_aa: CASTRGVLAEINTGELFF
j_call: TRBJ2-2
d_call: TRBD2
clone_size: -
v_call: TRBV2
cdr3_length: 18

cdr3_nt: TGCGCCAGCAGCCTTCAAAACACTCGAGCCGACAGGGGAAAGCAGTTCTTC
cdr3_aa: CASSLQNTRADRGKQFF
j_call: TRBJ2-1
d_call: TRBD1
clone_size: -
v_call: TRBV4-1
cdr3_length: 17

cdr3_nt: TGTGCCAGCAGAATGGGAGGCTTGGACACTGAAGCTTTCTTT
cdr3_aa: CASRMGGLDTEAFF
j_call: TRBJ1-1
d_call: -
clone_size: few
v_call: TRBV13
cdr3_length: 14

cdr3_nt: TGTGCCAGCAGCTTGGCGGGGATCGGGACTAACTATGGCTACACCTTC
cdr3_aa: CASSLAGIGTNYGYTF
j_call: TRBJ1-2
d_call: -
clone_size: few
v_call: TRBV7-2
cdr3_length: 16

cdr3_nt: TGTGCCAGCAGCCAGACAGGGCCCACAGATACGCAGTATTTT
cdr3_aa: CASSQTGPTDTQYF
j_call: TRBJ2-3
d_call: TRBD1
clone_size: -
v_call: TRBV14
cdr3_length: 14

cdr3_nt: TGTGCCAGCAGCTTTGCGGACACTGAAGCTTTCTTT
cdr3_aa: CASSFADTEAFF
j_call: TRBJ1-1
d_call: -
clone_size: -
v_call: TRBV5-4
cdr3_length: 12

cdr3_nt: TGTGCCACCAGCAGATCTCCGACTAGCGGGAGGGGCACAGATACGCAGTATTTT
cdr3_aa: CATSRSPTSGRGTDTQYF
j_call: TRBJ2-3
d_call: TRBD2
clone_size: -
v_call: TRBV15
cdr3_length: 18

cdr3_nt: TGTGCCAGCAGTTACCTTCCTCAGGGTTACGAGCAGTACTTC
cdr3_aa: CASSYLPQGYEQYF
j_call: TRBJ2-7
d_call: -
clone_size: few
v_call: TRBV6-5
cdr3_length: 14

cdr3_nt: TGTGCCAGCAGTGAACCAGCAGCGGGAGGGTACGAGCAGTACTTC
cdr3_aa: CASSEPAAGGYEQYF
j_call: TRBJ2-7
d_call: TRBD2
clone_size: -
v_call: TRBV2
cdr3_length: 15

cdr3_nt: TGTGCCAGCAGTGAAGACTTTGAGAACACTGAAGCTTTCTTT
cdr3_aa: CASSEDFENTEAFF
j_call: TRBJ1-1
d_call: -
clone_size: -
v_call: TRBV6-1
cdr3_length: 14